Sequencing of this T cell receptor beta chain was carried out in a study of blood T cell repertoires in COVID-19. Profiled with immunoSEQ multiplex PCR; TCRdb holds only in-frame clones, not every one. The table lists around 270,000 clones, 70% to 90% of them singletons. Participants reported their clinical history, and cohort assignment relied on those reports. Per germline, CDR1 WNHNN and CDR2 SYGVQD (reference sequence). V shed 4 bases, J shed 7 bases, and the junction held 4 bases outside the gene matches. The CDR3 length is 14 residues. The receptor was derived from a woman younger than 45 who had recovered from COVID-19. Material for sequencing was PBMCs or T cells enriched from blood (not recorded which). This rearrangement joins TRBV10-1 to TRBJ2-1; 10 bases are shared with TRBD2. The CDR3 sequence is CASSGGTSVNEQFF. CDR3 nucleotide sequence: TGCGCCAGCAGTGGGGGGACTAGCGTTAATGAGCAGTTCTTC.